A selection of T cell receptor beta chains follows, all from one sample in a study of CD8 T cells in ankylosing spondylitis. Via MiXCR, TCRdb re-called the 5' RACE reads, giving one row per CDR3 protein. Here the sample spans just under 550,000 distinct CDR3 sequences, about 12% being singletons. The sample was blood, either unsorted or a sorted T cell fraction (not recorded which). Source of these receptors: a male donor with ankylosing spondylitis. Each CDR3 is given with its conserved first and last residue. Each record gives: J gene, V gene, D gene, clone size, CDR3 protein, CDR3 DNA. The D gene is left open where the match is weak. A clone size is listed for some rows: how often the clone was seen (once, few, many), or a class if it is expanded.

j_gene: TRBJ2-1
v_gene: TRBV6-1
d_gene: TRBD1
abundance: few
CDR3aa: CASRFRGLQNEQFF
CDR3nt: TGTGCCAGCAGGTTCAGGGGGCTTCAGAATGAGCAGTTCTTC

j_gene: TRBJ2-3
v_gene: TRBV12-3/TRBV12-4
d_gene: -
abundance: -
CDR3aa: CASSSEVQAQYF
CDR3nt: TGTGCCAGCAGCTCAGAGGTCCAAGCGCAGTATTTT

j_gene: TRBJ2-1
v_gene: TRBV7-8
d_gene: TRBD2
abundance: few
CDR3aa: CASSPWTSGRSGYNEQFF
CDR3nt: TGTGCCAGCAGCCCCTGGACTAGCGGGAGGTCTGGCTACAATGAGCAGTTCTTC

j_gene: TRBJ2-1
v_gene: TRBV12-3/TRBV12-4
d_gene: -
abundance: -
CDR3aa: CASSHPGDHEQFF
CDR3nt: TGTGCCAGCAGCCATCCAGGTGACCATGAGCAGTTCTTC

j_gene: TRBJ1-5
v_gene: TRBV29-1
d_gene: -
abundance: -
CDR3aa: CSASDSQRNQPQHF
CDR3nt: TGCAGCGCATCGGACAGTCAGAGGAATCAGCCCCAGCATTTT

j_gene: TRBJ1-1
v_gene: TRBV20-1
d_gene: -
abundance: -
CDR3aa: CSADRMGWNTEAFF
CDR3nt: TGCAGTGCTGATAGGATGGGGTGGAACACTGAAGCTTTCTTT

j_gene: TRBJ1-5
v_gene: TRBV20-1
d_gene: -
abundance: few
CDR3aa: CSARLGSNQPQHF
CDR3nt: TGCAGTGCTAGGTTGGGGAGCAATCAGCCCCAGCATTTT

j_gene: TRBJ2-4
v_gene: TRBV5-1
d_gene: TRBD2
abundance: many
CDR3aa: CASSSGLAENIQYF
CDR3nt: TGCGCCAGCAGCTCGGGACTAGCGGAAAACATTCAGTACTTC

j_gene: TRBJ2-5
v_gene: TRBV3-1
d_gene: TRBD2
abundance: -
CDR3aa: CASSQEGTSKETQYF
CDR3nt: TGTGCCAGCAGCCAGGAAGGGACTAGCAAAGAGACCCAGTACTTC

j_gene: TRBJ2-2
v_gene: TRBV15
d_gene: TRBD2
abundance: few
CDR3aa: CATGTSYYTGELFF
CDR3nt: TGTGCCACCGGGACTAGTTATTACACCGGGGAGCTGTTTTTT

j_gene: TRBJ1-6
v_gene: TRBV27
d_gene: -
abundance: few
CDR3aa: CASRSYNSPLHF
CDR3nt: TGTGCCAGCCGAAGTTATAATTCACCCCTCCACTTT

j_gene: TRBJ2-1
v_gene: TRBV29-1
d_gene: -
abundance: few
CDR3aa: CSVADSYYNEQFF
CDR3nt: TGCAGCGTGGCGGACTCATACTACAATGAGCAGTTCTTC

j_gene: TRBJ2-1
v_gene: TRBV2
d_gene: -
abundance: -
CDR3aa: CASSDPGGGTRYNEQFF
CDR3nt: TGTGCCAGCAGTGACCCAGGGGGAGGGACTCGTTACAATGAGCAGTTCTTC

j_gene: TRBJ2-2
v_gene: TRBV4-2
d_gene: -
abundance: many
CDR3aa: CASSQTRHTGELFF
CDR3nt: TGTGCCAGCAGCCAAACTAGACACACCGGGGAGCTGTTTTTT

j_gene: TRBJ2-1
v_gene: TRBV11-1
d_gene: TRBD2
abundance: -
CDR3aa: CASSSAGLSGRLNNEQFF
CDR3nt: TGTGCCAGCAGCTCCGCCGGATTGAGCGGGAGGTTGAACAATGAGCAGTTCTTC

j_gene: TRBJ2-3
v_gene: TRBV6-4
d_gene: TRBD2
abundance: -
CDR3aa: CASSDPGLAGDQSDTQYF
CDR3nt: TGTGCCAGCAGTGACCCGGGACTAGCGGGAGATCAATCGGATACGCAGTATTTT

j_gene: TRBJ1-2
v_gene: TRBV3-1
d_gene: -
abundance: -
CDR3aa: CASSQRRLGYGYTF
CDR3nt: TGTGCCAGCAGCCAACGTCGCCTGGGCTATGGCTACACCTTC

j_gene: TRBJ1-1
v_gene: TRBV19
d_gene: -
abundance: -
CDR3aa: CASSGNRENTEAFF
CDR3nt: TGTGCCAGTAGTGGCAACAGGGAGAACACTGAAGCTTTCTTT

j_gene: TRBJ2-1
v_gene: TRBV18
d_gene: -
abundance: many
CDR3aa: CASSPQERGVYNEQFF
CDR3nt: TGTGCCAGCTCACCCCAGGAGCGCGGGGTCTACAATGAGCAGTTCTTC

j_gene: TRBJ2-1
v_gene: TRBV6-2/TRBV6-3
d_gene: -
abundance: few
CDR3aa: CASSGRGFPDDEQFF
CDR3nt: TGTGCCAGCAGTGGCCGGGGCTTTCCGGACGATGAGCAGTTCTTC

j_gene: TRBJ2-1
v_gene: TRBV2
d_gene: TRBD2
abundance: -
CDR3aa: CAISLLAGGTYNEQFF
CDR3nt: TGTGCCATTAGCTTACTTGCGGGAGGGACCTACAATGAGCAGTTCTTC

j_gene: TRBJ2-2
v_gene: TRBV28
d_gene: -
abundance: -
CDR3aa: CASSLGGWGLMRNTGELFF
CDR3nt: TGTGCCAGCAGTTTAGGGGGGTGGGGGCTTATGCGGAACACCGGGGAGCTGTTTTTT

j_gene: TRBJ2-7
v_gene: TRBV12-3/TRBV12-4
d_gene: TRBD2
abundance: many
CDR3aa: CASSLTAGGGHEQYF
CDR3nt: TGTGCCAGCAGTTTAACAGCGGGAGGGGGCCACGAGCAGTACTTC

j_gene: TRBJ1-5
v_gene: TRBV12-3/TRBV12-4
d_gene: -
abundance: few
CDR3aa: CASSLEGGASNQPQHF
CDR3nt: TGTGCCAGCAGTTTAGAAGGGGGGGCGAGCAATCAGCCCCAGCATTTT

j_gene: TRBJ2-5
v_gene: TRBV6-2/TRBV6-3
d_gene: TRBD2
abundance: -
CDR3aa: CASRRGLAGVQETQYF
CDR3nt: TGTGCCAGCAGAAGGGGACTAGCGGGAGTCCAAGAGACCCAGTACTTC

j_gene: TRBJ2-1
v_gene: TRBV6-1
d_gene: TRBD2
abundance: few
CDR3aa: CASIQRDRNEQFF
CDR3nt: TGTGCCAGCATCCAGCGGGATCGAAATGAGCAGTTCTTC